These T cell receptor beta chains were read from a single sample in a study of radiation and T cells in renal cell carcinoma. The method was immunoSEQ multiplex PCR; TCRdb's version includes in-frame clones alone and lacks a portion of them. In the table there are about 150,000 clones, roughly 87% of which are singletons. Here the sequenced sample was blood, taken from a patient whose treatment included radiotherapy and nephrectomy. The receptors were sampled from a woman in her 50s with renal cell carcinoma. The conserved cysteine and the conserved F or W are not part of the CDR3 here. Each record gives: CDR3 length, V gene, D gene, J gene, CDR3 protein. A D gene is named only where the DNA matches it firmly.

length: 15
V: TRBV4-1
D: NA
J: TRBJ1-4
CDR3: ASSQESGAATNEKLF

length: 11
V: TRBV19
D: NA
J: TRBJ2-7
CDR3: ASKGPGHNEQY

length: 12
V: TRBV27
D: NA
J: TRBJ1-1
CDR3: ASSFQGMNTEAF

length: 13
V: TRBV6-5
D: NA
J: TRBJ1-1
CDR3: ASSKSFLMNTEAF

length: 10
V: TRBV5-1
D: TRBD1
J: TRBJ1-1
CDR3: ASGTVNTEAF

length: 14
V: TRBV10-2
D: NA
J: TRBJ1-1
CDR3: ASRTGYLGGGTEAF

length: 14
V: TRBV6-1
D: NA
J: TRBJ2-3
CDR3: ASSEGIQASTDTQY

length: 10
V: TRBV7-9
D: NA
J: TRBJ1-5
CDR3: ASTSEGQPQH

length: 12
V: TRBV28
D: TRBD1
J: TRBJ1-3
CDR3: ASSFGDSRNTIY

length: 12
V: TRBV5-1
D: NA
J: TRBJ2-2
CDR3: ASSWDPTAGELF

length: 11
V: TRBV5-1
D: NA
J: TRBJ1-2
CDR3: ASSLGEGEGYT

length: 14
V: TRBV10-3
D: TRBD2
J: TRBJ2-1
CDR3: AISAEGTSGYNEQF

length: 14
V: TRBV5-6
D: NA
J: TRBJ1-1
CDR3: ASSFWVDPPNTEAF

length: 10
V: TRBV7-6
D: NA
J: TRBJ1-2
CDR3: ASSHSYYGYT

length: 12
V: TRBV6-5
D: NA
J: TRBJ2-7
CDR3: ASSYYGRGYEQY

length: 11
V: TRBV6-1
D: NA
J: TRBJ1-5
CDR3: ASSPEGNQPQH

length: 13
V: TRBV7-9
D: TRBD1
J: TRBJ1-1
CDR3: ASSLRTGGETEAF

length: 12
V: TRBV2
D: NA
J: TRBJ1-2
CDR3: ASSPSGGNYGYT

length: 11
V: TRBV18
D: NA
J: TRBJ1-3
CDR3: ASSTDYAGTIY

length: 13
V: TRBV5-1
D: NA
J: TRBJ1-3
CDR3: ASSLDSYSGNTIY

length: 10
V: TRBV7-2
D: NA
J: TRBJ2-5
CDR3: ASSLSLETQY

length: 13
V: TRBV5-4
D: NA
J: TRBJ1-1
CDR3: ASSLASRVNTEAF

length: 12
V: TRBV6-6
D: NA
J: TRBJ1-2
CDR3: ASSYPGQDYGYT

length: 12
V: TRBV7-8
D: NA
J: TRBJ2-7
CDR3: ASLQFMGAYEQY

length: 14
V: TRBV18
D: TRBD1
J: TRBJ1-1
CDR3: ASSPQRTGGNTEAF

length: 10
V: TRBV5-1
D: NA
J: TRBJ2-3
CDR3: ASSPQGDTQY

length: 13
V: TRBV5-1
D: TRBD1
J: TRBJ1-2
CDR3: ASSLRQGGNYGYT

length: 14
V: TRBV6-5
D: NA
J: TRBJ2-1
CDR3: ASSYSLVSSYNEQF

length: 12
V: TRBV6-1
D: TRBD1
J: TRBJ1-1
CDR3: ASIETGANTEAF

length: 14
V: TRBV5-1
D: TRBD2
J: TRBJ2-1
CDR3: ASSTGSSGGNNEQF

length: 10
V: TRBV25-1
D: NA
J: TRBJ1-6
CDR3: ASSLYNSPLH

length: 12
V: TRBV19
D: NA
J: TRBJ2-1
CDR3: ASTLSATYNEQF

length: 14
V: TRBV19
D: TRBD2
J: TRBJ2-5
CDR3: ASSIQASGGMGTQY

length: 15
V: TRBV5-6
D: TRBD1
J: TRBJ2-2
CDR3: ASSFSGQGLNTGELF

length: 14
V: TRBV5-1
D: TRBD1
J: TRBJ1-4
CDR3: ASSLRTGGAGEKLF

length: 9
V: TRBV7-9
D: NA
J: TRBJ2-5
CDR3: ASSLIETQY

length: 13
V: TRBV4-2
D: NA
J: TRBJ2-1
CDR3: ASSQETRGGDEQF

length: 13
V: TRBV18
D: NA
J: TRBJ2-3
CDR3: ASSPARASTDTQY

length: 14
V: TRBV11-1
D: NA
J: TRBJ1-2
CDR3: ASSLESVAGFGGYT

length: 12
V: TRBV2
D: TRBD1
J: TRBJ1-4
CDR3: ASSVGRGQEKLF

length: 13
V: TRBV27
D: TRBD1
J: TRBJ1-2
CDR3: ASSPRTGGAYGYT

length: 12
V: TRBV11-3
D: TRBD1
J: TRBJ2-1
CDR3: ASSPYRGNNEQF

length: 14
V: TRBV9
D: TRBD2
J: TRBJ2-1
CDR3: ASSVQTSGVTGEQF

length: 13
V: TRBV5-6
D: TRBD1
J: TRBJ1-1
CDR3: ASSPQGVGFAEAF

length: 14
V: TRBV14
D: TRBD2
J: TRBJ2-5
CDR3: ASSRTSGGFQETQY

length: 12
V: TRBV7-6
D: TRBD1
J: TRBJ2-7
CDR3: ASSFGTDSYEQY

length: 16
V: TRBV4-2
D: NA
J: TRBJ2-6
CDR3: ASSAAGTGITGANVLT

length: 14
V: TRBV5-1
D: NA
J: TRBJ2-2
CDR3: ASSNRRTENTGELF